These 3 T cell receptor beta chains originate from one sample sequenced in a study of T cell repertoires in cytomegalovirus infection. No antigen has been identified for these receptors. TCRdb reanalysed the reads using MiXCR and keeps one entry per CDR3 protein. The data show a few hundred thousand distinct CDR3 sequences, approximately 30% seen once. This material consisted of cultured PBMCs, taken from culture after CMV antigen stimulation. These receptors were collected from a human donor in good health (CMV status not recorded). Some clones in this sample may be carry-over from other donors' samples.

This clonotype was found a few times. This chain uses TRBV28 with TRBJ1-4; no reliable D call. V lost 6 bases, J lost 10 bases, and 9 bases lay in between. The germline gives CDR1 MDHEN, CDR2 SYDVKM. This CDR3 is built from 11 residues. The CDR3 here is CASSLLRKLFF. CDR3 DNA sequence: TGTGCCAGCAGCCTCCTTCGAAAACTGTTTTTT.

The CDR3 DNA reads as TGTGCCAGCAGCCGATCCTCACTGGGAGCTGGAAACACCATATATTTT. As protein: CASSRSSLGAGNTIYF. The V call is TRBV6-1, the J call TRBJ1-3; D gene ambiguous. The CDR3 sequence is 16 residues long. The V gene lost 6 bases and the J gene lost 2 bases, with 17 bases spanning the gap. Per germline, CDR1 MNHNS and CDR2 SASEGT.

This clonotype was seen many times. The chain couples TRBV7-2 to TRBJ2-6; D remains unclear. From germline, CDR1 is SGHTA and CDR2 FQGNSA. The CDR3 totals 14 residues. Trimming removed 3 bases at V and 0 bases at J, with 3 bases between. The CDR3 DNA follows: TGTGCCAGCAGCTTTAGCTCTGGGGCCAACGTCCTGACTTTC. The encoded protein is CASSFSSGANVLTF.